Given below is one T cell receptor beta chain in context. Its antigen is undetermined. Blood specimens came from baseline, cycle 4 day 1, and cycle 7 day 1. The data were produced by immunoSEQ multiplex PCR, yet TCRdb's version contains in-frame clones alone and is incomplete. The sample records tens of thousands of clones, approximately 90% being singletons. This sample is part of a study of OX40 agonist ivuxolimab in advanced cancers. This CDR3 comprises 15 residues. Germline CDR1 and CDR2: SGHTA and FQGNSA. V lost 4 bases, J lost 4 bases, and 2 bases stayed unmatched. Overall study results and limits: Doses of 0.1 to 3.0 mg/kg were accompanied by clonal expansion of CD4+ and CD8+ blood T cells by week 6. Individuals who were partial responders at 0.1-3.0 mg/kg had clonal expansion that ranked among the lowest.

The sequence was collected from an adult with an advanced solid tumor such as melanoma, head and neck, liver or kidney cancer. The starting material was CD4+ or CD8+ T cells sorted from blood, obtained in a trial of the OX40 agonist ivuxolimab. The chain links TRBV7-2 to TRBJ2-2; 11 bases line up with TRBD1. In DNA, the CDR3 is TGTGCCAGCAGCTCGGGACAGGGGGTCACCGGGGAGCTGTTTTTT. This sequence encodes CASSSGQGVTGELFF.